This T cell receptor beta chain stems from a study of T-cell reconstitution after alpha-beta-depleted transplantation in children. Preparing the TCRbeta library involved the use of unique molecular identifiers. One entry per CDR3 protein, called by TCRdb with MiXCR from the PCR reads. The sample lists about 300,000 distinct CDR3 sequences, about a tenth occurring once. V lost 0 bases to trimming and J lost 11 bases, with 11 bases between them. This CDR3 is 14 amino acids long. CDR1 and CDR2 from the germline V gene are SGHDN and FVKESK. This clonotype was counted many times. The genes are TRBV14 and TRBJ1-6; no definite D call. The source of this sequence is a boy in the first two years of life with acute myeloid leukemia, due to receive a stem cell transplant. The sample here was PBMCs, taken before TCRalphabeta/CD19-depleted stem cell transplant. In DNA, the CDR3 is TGTGCCAGCAGCCAAGATCCCACCGTCACACCCCTCCACTTT. Amino acid sequence: CASSQDPTVTPLHF.